A single sample gave rise to the 19 T cell receptor beta chains below, sequenced in a study of OX40 agonist ivuxolimab in advanced cancers. Measured with immunoSEQ multiplex PCR; TCRdb has only the in-frame clones, and not every one. The sample lists 67,000 or so clones; around 86% were seen once. The source was CD4+ or CD8+ T cells sorted from blood, collected in a trial of the OX40 agonist ivuxolimab. The receptor set was obtained from an adult with an advanced solid tumor such as melanoma, head and neck, liver or kidney cancer.

The chain couples TRBV30 to TRBJ1-5, with a tentative D call TRBD1 (6 bases). The V gene's germline CDR1 is GTSNPN and CDR2 SVGIG (reference sequence). This CDR3 comprises 13 residues. The germline V and J ends were trimmed by 3 bases and 1 base, with 7 bases remaining between them. The CDR3 is CAWSGQSNQPQHF. The CDR3, as DNA: TGTGCCTGGAGCGGACAGAGCAATCAGCCCCAGCATTTT.

The rearrangement links TRBV19 to TRBJ2-7; 8 bases line up with TRBD1. Germline V gives CDR1 LNHDA, CDR2 SQIVND (reference sequence). Unmatched junction bases numbered 1, after V lost 3 bases and J lost 0 bases. The CDR3 is 14 amino acids. CDR3 amino acids: CASSMDRASYEQYF. The CDR3 DNA reads TGTGCCAGTAGTATGGACAGGGCCTCCTACGAGCAGTACTTC. The whole variable domain, remainder taken from reference TRBV19 and TRBJ2-7, is DGGITQSPKYLFRKEGQNVTLSCEQNLNHDAMYWYRQDPGQGLRLIYYSQIVNDFQKGDIAEGYSVSREKKESFPLTVTSAQKNPTAFYLCASSMDRASYEQYFGPGTRLTVT.

This rearrangement joins TRBV5-4 to TRBJ2-3; D perhaps matches TRBD2 (5 bases). CDR1 and CDR2 (germline): SGHNT, YYREEE (reference sequence). This CDR3 region has 16 residues. V lost 7 bases and J 3 bases, leaving 21 bases between the germline ends. In nucleotides, the CDR3 is TGTGCCAGCTTAACCCGGGCGGGCCGATATACAGATACGCAGTATTTT. As protein: CASLTRAGRYTDTQYF.

The chain links TRBV5-5 to TRBJ2-7; D assignment may be TRBD1 or TRBD2 (6 bases each). From germline, CDR1 is SGHKS and CDR2 YYEKEE (reference sequence). This CDR3 comprises 14 residues. Trimming stripped 6 bases from V and 0 bases from J, with 13 bases between. In DNA, the CDR3 is TGTGCCAGCAACAAGGGGGGCAGCTCCTACGAGCAGTACTTC. Its translation: CASNKGGSSYEQYF.

The V call is TRBV28, the J call TRBJ1-5; 8 bases match TRBD1. The germline V gene encodes CDR1 MDHEN and CDR2 SYDVKM. V lost 5 bases to trimming and J lost 2 bases; unmatched junction nucleotides: 11. This CDR3 region has 17 residues. In DNA form, the CDR3 reads TGTGCCAGCAGTCCACGTAACAGGGGGGTTGGCAATCAGCCCCAGCATTTT. This gives the protein CASSPRNRGVGNQPQHF.

The gene calls are TRBV27 and TRBJ1-2; unclear D gene. Per germline, CDR1 MNHEY and CDR2 SMNVEV (reference sequence). There are 14 residues in the CDR3. Trimming shortened V by 2 bases and J by 2 bases, and 9 bases separated the two germline ends. The CDR3 here is CASSLIGRNYGYTF. CDR3 nucleotide sequence: TGTGCCAGCAGTTTAATTGGCAGAAACTATGGCTACACCTTC.

As to this clone: Other DNA variants within this sample encode the same CDR3. The J gene is TRBJ1-2, the V gene TRBV7-2, with unresolved D. CDR1 is SGHTA and CDR2 is FQGNSA in the germline V gene. The CDR3 is 13 amino acids. Trimming stripped 1 base from V and 4 bases from J, with 7 bases between. The CDR3 DNA is TGTGCCAGCAGCTTAGGGGGTGGCTATGGCTACACCTTC. Encoded protein: CASSLGGGYGYTF.

A single count supports this clone. The chain combines TRBV7-3 with TRBJ2-2; D is perhaps TRBD1 (5 bases). There are 16 residues in the CDR3. The V end lost 3 bases, the J end lost 0 bases, and 11 bases lay between the germline ends. The germline gives CDR1 SGHTA, CDR2 FQGTGA. This chain's CDR3 is CASSFSRQTNTGELFF. The CDR3 coding sequence is TGTGCCAGCAGCTTTTCGAGACAGACGAACACCGGGGAGCTGTTTTTT.

This clone has more than one count but fewer than ten. The chain couples TRBV4-3 to TRBJ2-6; no reliable D call. Trimming left V 0 bases short and J 4 bases short, with 10 bases between. The CDR3 runs to 16 residues. Germline V gene lookup returns CDR1 LGHNA and CDR2 YSLEER. DNA of the CDR3: TGCGCCAGCAGCCAAGACCAAAGCGCAGGGGCCAACGTCCTGACTTTC. This codes for CASSQDQSAGANVLTF.

The V and J genes are TRBV28 and TRBJ1-1; 8 positions agree with TRBD1. The junction had 5 bases not matched to a gene; V was cut back by 11 bases and J by 0 bases. This CDR3 spans 13 amino acids. Germline-derived CDR1 and CDR2 are MDHEN and SYDVKM. CDR3 sequence: CAGNRGMNTEAFF. The DNA of the CDR3 is TGTGCCGGGAACAGGGGGATGAACACTGAAGCTTTCTTT.

This sequence joins TRBV2 and TRBJ1-5, with 9 bases identical to TRBD1. The CDR3 has 14 amino acids. Germline V gives CDR1 SNHLY, CDR2 FYNNEI. V was pared by 6 bases and J by 4 bases, with 4 bases of the junction left unmatched. The CDR3 is CASRGQGANQPQHF. The CDR3 region has the DNA TGTGCCAGCAGGGGACAGGGAGCGAATCAGCCCCAGCATTTT. Complete variable domain (other parts from reference TRBV2 and TRBJ1-5): EPEVTQTPSHQVTQMGQEVILRCVPISNHLYFYWYRQILGQKVEFLVSFYNNEISEKSEIFDDQFSVERPDGSNFTLKIRSTKLEDSAMYFCASRGQGANQPQHFGDGTRLSIL.

V is TRBV30 and J is TRBJ1-4; D is perhaps TRBD1 (5 bases). This CDR3 is built from 13 residues. Germline assignment: CDR1 GTSNPN and CDR2 SVGIG (reference sequence). The V end was cut by 5 bases, the J end by 8 bases, with 15 bases between. CDR3 residues: CAWGAHSAEKLFF. CDR3 nucleotide sequence: TGTGCCTGGGGGGCCCATTCCGCGGAAAAACTGTTTTTT. The variable domain in full, completed from reference TRBV30 and TRBJ1-4, reads SQTIHQWPATLVQPVGSPLSLECTVEGTSNPNLYWYRQAAGRGLQLLFYSVGIGQISSEVPQNLSASRPQDRQFILSSKKLLLSDSGFYLCAWGAHSAEKLFFGSGTQLSVL.

The V gene is TRBV30, the J gene TRBJ1-1; D unresolved. CDR1 is GTSNPN, CDR2 SVGIG, per germline (reference sequence). The CDR3 runs 13 residues. V was shortened by 3 bases and J by 2 bases, with 10 bases between the two germline ends. The CDR3 here is CAWRRELNTEAFF. CDR3 coding DNA: TGTGCCTGGAGGAGGGAGCTAAACACTGAAGCTTTCTTT.

The genes are TRBV28 and TRBJ2-1; 8 bases are a match to TRBD1. Losses at the gene ends were 4 bases for V and 5 bases for J; bases not matched to a gene: 16. The CDR3 loop spans 18 amino acids. Germline V CDR1 and CDR2: MDHEN, SYDVKM. The CDR3 protein is CASSSGTSRTGMNNEQFF. The CDR3 DNA reads TGTGCCAGCAGTTCTGGGACAAGTAGGACAGGGATGAACAATGAGCAGTTCTTC.

This clone was recorded only once. V gene TRBV28 combines with J gene TRBJ2-2; no definite D call. The V and J ends lost 4 bases and 4 bases respectively, with 10 bases between them. There are 14 residues in the CDR3. The germline V gene encodes CDR1 MDHEN and CDR2 SYDVKM. CDR3 DNA: TGTGCCAGCAGTTCCCGACTCACCACCGGGGAGCTGTTTTTT. It yields the protein CASSSRLTTGELFF. The whole variable domain, remainder taken from reference TRBV28 and TRBJ2-2, is DVKVTQSSRYLVKRTGEKVFLECVQDMDHENMFWYRQDPGLGLRLIYFSYDVKMKEKGDIPEGYSVSREKKERFSLILESASTNQTSMYLCASSSRLTTGELFFGEGSRLTVL.

The chain recombines TRBV9 with TRBJ2-7, with D possibly being TRBD1 or TRBD2 (5 bases each). Germline CDR1 is SGDLS and CDR2 is YYNGEE. Trimming shortened V by 4 bases and J by 4 bases, and 15 bases separated the two germline ends. The CDR3 covers 14 residues. The CDR3 region is CASSPQGRGYEQYF. In nucleotides, the CDR3 is TGTGCCAGCAGCCCCCAGGGAAGAGGGTACGAGCAGTACTTC.

The chain recombines TRBV7-2 with TRBJ2-1; tentative D call: TRBD2 (6 bases). The CDR3 consists of 16 residues. The V and J ends lost 5 bases and 4 bases respectively, with 18 bases between them. Germline CDR1 and CDR2: SGHTA and FQGNSA. CDR3 coding DNA: TGTGCCAGCAGCCCCCGGGAGAAACCGGATTACAATGAGCAGTTCTTC. This sequence encodes CASSPREKPDYNEQFF.

The V and J genes are TRBV19 and TRBJ2-3; the D call may be TRBD1 or TRBD2 (6 bases each). V was cut by 4 bases and J by 5 bases, with 25 bases left in between. Germline V gene lookup returns CDR1 LNHDA and CDR2 SQIVND (reference sequence). The CDR3 has 18 amino acids. In nucleotides, the CDR3 is TGTGCCAGTAGTAGCCCAGCTCGGGGGCGAGGCATTGGAGATACGCAGTATTTT. The encoded protein is CASSSPARGRGIGDTQYF.

The rearrangement uses TRBV7-9 and TRBJ2-7; D gene unclear. Germline loops: CDR1 SEHNR, CDR2 FQNEAQ (reference sequence). The CDR3 runs to 15 residues. Trimming removed 1 base from V and 5 bases from J, with 15 bases in between. CDR3 loop: CASSLGAAHTDEQYF. In DNA, the CDR3 is TGTGCCAGCAGCTTAGGGGCGGCCCACACGGACGAGCAGTACTTC.